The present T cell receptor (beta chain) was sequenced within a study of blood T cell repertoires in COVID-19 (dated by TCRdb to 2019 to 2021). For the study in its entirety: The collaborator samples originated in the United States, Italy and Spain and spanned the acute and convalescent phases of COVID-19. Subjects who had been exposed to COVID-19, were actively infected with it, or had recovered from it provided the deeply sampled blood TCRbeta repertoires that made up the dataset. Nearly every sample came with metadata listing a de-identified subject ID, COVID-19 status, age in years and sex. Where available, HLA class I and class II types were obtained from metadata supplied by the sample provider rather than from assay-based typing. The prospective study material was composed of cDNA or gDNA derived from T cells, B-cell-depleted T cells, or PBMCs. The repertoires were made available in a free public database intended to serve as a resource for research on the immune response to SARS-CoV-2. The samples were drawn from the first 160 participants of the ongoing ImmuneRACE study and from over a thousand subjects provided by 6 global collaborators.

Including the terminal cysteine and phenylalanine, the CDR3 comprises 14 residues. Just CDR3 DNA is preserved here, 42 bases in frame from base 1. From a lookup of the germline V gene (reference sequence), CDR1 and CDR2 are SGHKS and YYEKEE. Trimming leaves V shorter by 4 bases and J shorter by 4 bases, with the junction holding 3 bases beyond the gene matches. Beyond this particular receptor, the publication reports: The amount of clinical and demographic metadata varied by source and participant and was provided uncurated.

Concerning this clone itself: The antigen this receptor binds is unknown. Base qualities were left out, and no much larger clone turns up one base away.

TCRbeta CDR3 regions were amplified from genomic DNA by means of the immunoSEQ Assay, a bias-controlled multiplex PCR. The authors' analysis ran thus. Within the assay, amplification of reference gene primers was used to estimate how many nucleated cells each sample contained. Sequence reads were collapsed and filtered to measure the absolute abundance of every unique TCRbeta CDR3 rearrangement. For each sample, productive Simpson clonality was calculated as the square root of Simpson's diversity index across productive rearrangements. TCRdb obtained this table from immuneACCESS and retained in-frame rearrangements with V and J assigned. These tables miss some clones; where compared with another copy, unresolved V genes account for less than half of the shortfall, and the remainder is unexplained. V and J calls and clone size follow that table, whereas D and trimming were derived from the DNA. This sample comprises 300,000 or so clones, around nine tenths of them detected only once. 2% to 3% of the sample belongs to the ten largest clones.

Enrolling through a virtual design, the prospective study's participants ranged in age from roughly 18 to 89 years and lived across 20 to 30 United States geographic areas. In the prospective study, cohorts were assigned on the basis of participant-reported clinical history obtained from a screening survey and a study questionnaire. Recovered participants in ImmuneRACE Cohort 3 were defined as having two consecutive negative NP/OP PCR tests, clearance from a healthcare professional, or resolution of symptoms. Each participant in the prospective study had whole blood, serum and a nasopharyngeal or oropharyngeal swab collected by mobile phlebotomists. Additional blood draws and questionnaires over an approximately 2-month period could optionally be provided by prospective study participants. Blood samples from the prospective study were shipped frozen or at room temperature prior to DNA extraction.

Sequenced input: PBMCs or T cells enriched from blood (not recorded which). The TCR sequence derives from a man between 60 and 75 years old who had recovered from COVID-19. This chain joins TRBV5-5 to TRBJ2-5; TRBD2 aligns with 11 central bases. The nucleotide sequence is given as TGTGCCAGCAGCGGGCTAGCGGGAGGAGAGACCCAGTACTTC. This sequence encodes CASSGLAGGETQYF. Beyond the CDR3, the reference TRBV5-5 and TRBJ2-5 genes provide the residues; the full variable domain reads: DAGVTQSPTHLIKTRGQQVTLRCSPISGHKSVSWYQQVLGQGPQFIFQYYEKEERGRGNFPDRFSARQFPNYSSELNVNALLLGDSALYLCASSGLAGGETQYFGPGTRLLVL.